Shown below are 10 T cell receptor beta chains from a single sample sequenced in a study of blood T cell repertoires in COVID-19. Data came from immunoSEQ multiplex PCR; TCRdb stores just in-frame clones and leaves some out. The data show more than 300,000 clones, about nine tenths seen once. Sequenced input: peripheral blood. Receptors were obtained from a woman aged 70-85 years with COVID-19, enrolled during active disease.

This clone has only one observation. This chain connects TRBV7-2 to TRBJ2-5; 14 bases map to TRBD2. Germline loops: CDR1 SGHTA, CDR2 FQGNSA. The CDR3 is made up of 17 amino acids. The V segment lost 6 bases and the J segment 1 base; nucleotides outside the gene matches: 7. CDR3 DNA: TGTGCCAGCAGGCCCGGGACTAGCGGGGGCTTCCAAGAGACCCAGTACTTC. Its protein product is CASRPGTSGGFQETQYF.

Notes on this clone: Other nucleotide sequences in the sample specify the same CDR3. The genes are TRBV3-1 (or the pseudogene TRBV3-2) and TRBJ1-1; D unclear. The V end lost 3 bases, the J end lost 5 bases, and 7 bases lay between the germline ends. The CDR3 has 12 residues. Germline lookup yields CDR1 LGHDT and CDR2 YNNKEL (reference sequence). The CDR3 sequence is CASSQGGTEAFF. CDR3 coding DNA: TGTGCCAGCAGCCAGGGAGGAACTGAAGCTTTCTTT.

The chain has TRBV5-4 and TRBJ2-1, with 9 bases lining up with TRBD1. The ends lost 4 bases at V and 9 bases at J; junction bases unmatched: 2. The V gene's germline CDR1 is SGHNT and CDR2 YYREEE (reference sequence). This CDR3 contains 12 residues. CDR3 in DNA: TGTGCCAGCAGCCTGACAGGGGGTGAGCAGTTCTTC. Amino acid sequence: CASSLTGGEQFF.

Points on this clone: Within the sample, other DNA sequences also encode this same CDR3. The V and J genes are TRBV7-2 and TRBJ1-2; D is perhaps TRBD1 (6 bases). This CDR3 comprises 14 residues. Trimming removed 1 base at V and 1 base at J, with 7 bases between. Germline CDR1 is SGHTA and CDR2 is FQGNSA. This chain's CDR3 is CASSLGRGNYGYTF. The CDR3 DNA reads TGTGCCAGCAGCTTAGGCAGGGGTAACTATGGCTACACCTTC.

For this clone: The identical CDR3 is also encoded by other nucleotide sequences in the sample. CDR3 sequence reads: CASSNTGNTEAFF. The CDR3 region has the DNA TGTGCCAGCAGCAATACAGGTAACACTGAAGCTTTCTTT. V usage is TRBV6-5 and J usage is TRBJ1-1; maybe TRBD1 (5 bases). Trimming cost V 6 bases and J 2 bases, with 10 bases left between them. The germline V gene encodes CDR1 MNHEY and CDR2 SVGAGI. This CDR3 is 13 amino acids long.

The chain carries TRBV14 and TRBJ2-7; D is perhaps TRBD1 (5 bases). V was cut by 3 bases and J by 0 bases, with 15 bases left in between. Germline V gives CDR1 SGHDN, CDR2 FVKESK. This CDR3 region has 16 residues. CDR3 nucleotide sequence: TGTGCCAGCAGCCAGGGCGACAGCAGGAGCTCCTACGAGCAGTACTTC. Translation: CASSQGDSRSSYEQYF. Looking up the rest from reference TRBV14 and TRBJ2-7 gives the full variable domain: EAGVTQFPSHSVIEKGQTVTLRCDPISGHDNLYWYRRVMGKEIKFLLHFVKESKQDESGMPNNRFLAERTGGTYSTLKVQPAELEDSGVYFCASSQGDSRSSYEQYFGPGTRLTVT.

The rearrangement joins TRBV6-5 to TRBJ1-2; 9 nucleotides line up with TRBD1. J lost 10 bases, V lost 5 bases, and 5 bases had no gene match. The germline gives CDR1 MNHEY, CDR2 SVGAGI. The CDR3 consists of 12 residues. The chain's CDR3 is CASSRQGGVYTF. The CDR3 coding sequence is TGTGCCAGCAGTAGACAGGGGGGAGTCTACACCTTC.

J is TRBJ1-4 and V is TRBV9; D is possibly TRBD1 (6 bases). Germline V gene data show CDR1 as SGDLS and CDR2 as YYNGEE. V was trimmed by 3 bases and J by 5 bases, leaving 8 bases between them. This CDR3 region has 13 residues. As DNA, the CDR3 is TGTGCCAGCAGCGCCGGACAGAATGAAAAACTGTTTTTT. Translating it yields CASSAGQNEKLFF.

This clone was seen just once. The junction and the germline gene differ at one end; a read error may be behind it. The CDR3 bases are TGTGCCAGCAGCATTACAGGGAGCGGAAACACCATATGTTTT. Translating it yields CASSITGSGNTICF. V and J are TRBV27 and TRBJ1-3; D may be TRBD1 (6 bases). CDR3 length: 14 residues. Looked up from germline, CDR1 is MNHEY and CDR2 is SMNVEV (reference sequence).

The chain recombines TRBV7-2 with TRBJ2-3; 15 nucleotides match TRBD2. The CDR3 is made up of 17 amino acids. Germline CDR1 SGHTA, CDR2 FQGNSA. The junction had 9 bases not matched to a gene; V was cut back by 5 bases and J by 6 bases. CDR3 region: CASSVMGLAGGEDTQYF. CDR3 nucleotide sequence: TGTGCCAGCAGCGTGATGGGACTAGCGGGGGGCGAGGATACGCAGTATTTT.